This T cell receptor beta chain comes out of a study of blood T cell repertoires in COVID-19. Source study methods: Nucleated cell counts were estimated from reference gene primer amplification. Sequenced by immunoSEQ multiplex PCR; TCRdb stores in-frame clones only, minus some. The DNA was the basis for D and trimming; V, J and clone size are from that table. The sample lists 200,000 to 250,000 clones, around 82% seen once, with 3.5% to 4% in the top ten. CDR1 is LNHNV, CDR2 YYDKDF, per germline (reference sequence). V was clipped by 1 base and J by 1 base; unmatched bases: 3. This CDR3 region has 15 residues.

The sequence was collected from a woman over 75 with acute or convalescent COVID-19. The V and J genes are TRBV15 and TRBJ2-7, with 8 bases lining up with TRBD1. The sequenced material came from peripheral blood. DNA for the CDR3: TGTGCCACCAGCAGAGGGGGACAGGAATCCTACGAGCAGTACTTC. It is translated as CATSRGGQESYEQYF.